The 20 T cell receptor beta chains reported below all come from one sample, sequenced in a study of T cells in Graves' hyperthyroidism and ophthalmopathy. The investigators amplified TCR beta CDR3 regions from RNA transcripts. During a first-round RT-PCR of the TCR CDR3, the HTBI primer set was used. TCRdb ran MiXCR on the multiplex PCR reads and lists one entry per CDR3 protein. The data show 200,000 to 300,000 distinct CDR3 sequences, about a sixth seen once. Specimen: blood. The receptor source for this set is a young woman with Graves' ophthalmopathy.

This clonotype was counted ten times or more. The chain carries TRBV20-1 and TRBJ2-2; D remains unclear. Trimming took off 1 base at V and 8 bases at J, with 8 bases between the two ends. The CDR3 extends over 12 amino acids. From germline, CDR1 is DFQATT and CDR2 SNEGSKA (reference sequence). The DNA for the CDR3 is TGCAGTGCTAGAGTGGTGGTTGGGGAGCTGTTTTTT. This sequence encodes CSARVVVGELFF.

This clonotype was seen repeatedly, ten times or more. CDR3: CSARVGSGGGNEQFF. The DNA for the CDR3 is TGCAGTGCTAGAGTTGGTAGCGGGGGGGGCAATGAGCAGTTCTTC. The genes are TRBV20-1 and TRBJ2-1, with 11 bases identical to TRBD2. Trimming cost V 1 base and J 6 bases; bases outside gene matches: 5. The germline CDR1 and CDR2 sequences are DFQATT and SNEGSKA (reference sequence). CDR3 length: 15 residues.

There are many counts of this clonotype. This chain links TRBV2 with TRBJ2-7; TRBD2 agrees at 7 bases. The junction had 6 bases not matched to a gene; V was cut back by 2 bases and J by 2 bases. This CDR3 has 15 residues. Germline CDR1 reads SNHLY; CDR2 reads FYNNEI. CDR3: CASSEISGVAYEQYF. CDR3 DNA: TGTGCCAGCAGTGAAATAAGCGGGGTGGCCTACGAGCAGTACTTC.

This clonotype showed up many times. The rearrangement links TRBV10-3 to TRBJ1-5, with TRBD1 matching 8 bases. The CDR3 has 17 residues. CDR1 is ENHRY and CDR2 is SYGVKD in the germline V gene. Losses at the gene ends were 0 bases for V and 5 bases for J; bases not matched to a gene: 9. The CDR3 bases are TGTGCCATCAGTGAGTCGGGTGGACAGGGCAATGATCAGCCCCAGCATTTT. It is translated as CAISESGGQGNDQPQHF.

This CDR3 is CASNRGHGGTQYF. CDR3 bases: TGTGCCAGCAATAGGGGGCATGGGGGGACCCAGTACTTC. This rearrangement joins TRBV12-3 or TRBV12-4 to TRBJ2-5, with 7 bases identical to TRBD1. The J segment lost 7 bases and the V segment lost 7 bases, leaving 9 bases of the junction unmatched. This CDR3 comprises 13 residues.

This clonotype was seen ten or more times. This sequence joins TRBV5-8 and TRBJ1-2, with D hard to call. The CDR3 contains 16 residues. Looked up from germline, CDR1 is SGHTS and CDR2 is YDEGEE. Trimming removed 5 bases from V and 7 bases from J, with 24 bases in between. CDR3 residues: CASRPLPGPRRSGYTF. CDR3 nucleotides: TGTGCCAGCAGACCACTTCCCGGACCGCGGCGGAGTGGCTACACCTTC.

In its sample, this clonotype was seen many times. This rearrangement joins TRBV27 to TRBJ1-6, with D possibly being TRBD1 (5 bases). The ends were cut back, 6 bases at V and 2 bases at J, with 11 bases in the middle. This CDR3 comprises 15 residues. In germline, CDR1 is MNHEY, CDR2 SMNVEV (reference sequence). This chain's CDR3 is CASRGDSTYNSPLHF. DNA for the CDR3: TGTGCCAGCAGAGGGGACTCAACCTATAATTCACCCCTCCACTTT.

This clonotype was found many times. The V and J genes are TRBV20-1 and TRBJ2-1; TRBD2 matches at 7 bases. Germline V gene sequence: CDR1 DFQATT, CDR2 SNEGSKA (reference sequence). Unmatched junction bases numbered 10, after V lost 5 bases and J lost 3 bases. The CDR3 is made up of 15 amino acids. Here the CDR3 reads CSAAPGERDYNEQFF. DNA of the CDR3: TGCAGTGCTGCTCCCGGGGAGCGGGACTACAATGAGCAGTTCTTC.

This clonotype was found a few times. The chain carries TRBV13 and TRBJ2-5; TRBD1 is a possible D gene (6 bases). CDR1 PRHDT and CDR2 FYEKMQ come from the germline V gene (reference sequence). There are 13 residues in the CDR3. The ends were cut back, 5 bases at V and 5 bases at J, with 12 bases in the middle. The CDR3 is CASSMVGAETQYF. Written as DNA, the CDR3 is TGTGCCAGCAGCATGGTGGGGGCGGAGACCCAGTACTTC. Variable domain in full (rest from reference TRBV13 and TRBJ2-5): AAGVIQSPRHLIKEKRETATLKCYPIPRHDTVYWYQQGPGQDPQFLISFYEKMQSDKGSIPDRFSAQQFSDYHSELNMSSLELGDSALYFCASSMVGAETQYFGPGTRLLVL.

This clonotype has ten or more counts. The chain carries TRBV28 and TRBJ2-7; TRBD1 matches at 7 bases. Germline CDR1 reads MDHEN; CDR2 reads SYDVKM. V gave up 5 bases and J gave up 3 bases; unmatched junction bases: 7. The CDR3 is made up of 14 amino acids. The CDR3 is CASSRLGDSYEQYF. CDR3 in DNA: TGTGCCAGCAGTCGCCTCGGGGACAGCTACGAGCAGTACTTC.

This clonotype occurred many times. The V call is TRBV11-1, the J call TRBJ2-5, with D perhaps matching TRBD1 or TRBD2 (5 bases each). This CDR3 is built from 14 residues. Germline V lookup: CDR1 SGHAT, CDR2 FQDESV (reference sequence). Between the trimmed V and J ends, which lost 3 bases and 2 bases, there was a span of 10 bases. CDR3 amino acids: CASSLGVTQETQYF. The CDR3 DNA is TGTGCCAGCAGCTTGGGGGTGACGCAAGAGACCCAGTACTTC.

This clonotype was detected ten times or more. The V call is TRBV9, the J call TRBJ1-2; 11 positions match TRBD1. Germline loops: CDR1 SGDLS, CDR2 YYNGEE. Trimming removed 5 bases from V and 0 bases from J; junction bases left unmatched: 9. The CDR3 length is 17 residues. CDR3 DNA: TGTGCCAGCAGTCATACGGACAGGGGGCCAACTAACTATGGCTACACCTTC. It codes for CASSHTDRGPTNYGYTF.

This clonotype has at least ten counts. The chain is built from TRBV7-3 and TRBJ2-3; D gene uncertain. V lost 3 bases, J lost 5 bases, and 9 bases lay in between. Germline V gene sequence: CDR1 SGHTA, CDR2 FQGTGA. The CDR3 spans 13 residues. CDR3 nucleotides: TGTGCCAGCAGCTTGACGGGCCAAGATACGCAGTATTTT. It yields the protein CASSLTGQDTQYF. The full variable domain, completed using reference TRBV7-3 and TRBJ2-3, is GAGVSQTPSNKVTEKGKYVELRCDPISGHTALYWYRQSLGQGPEFLIYFQGTGAADDSGLPNDRFFAVRPEGSVSTLKIQRTERGDSAVYLCASSLTGQDTQYFGPGTRLTVL.

At least ten counts were recorded for this clonotype. This sequence joins TRBV12-3 or TRBV12-4 and TRBJ2-2; D is ambiguous. Trimming removed 5 bases from V and 6 bases from J, with 22 bases in between. The length of the CDR3 is 17 residues. In nucleotides, the CDR3 is TGTGCCAGCAGTCTGCGTACTTCGCGGACCGAAGCCGGGGAGCTGTTTTTT. It specifies CASSLRTSRTEAGELFF.

This clonotype was counted ten times or more. The genes are TRBV11-2 and TRBJ2-7, with D uncertain. Germline CDR1 and CDR2: SGHAT and FQNNGV. The CDR3 length is 14 residues. The V gene lost 5 bases and the J gene lost 1 base, with 12 bases spanning the gap. The DNA of the CDR3 is TGTGCCAGCAGCCCGGACCGATCGTCCTACGAGCAGTACTTC. This gives the protein CASSPDRSSYEQYF.

To note about this clonotype: This may be a read error: a much more frequent sequence differs by one nucleotide. Here the CDR3 omits its conserved ending phenylalanine or tryptophan, so a read error is the likely source. V usage is TRBV15 and J usage is TRBJ2-4; perhaps TRBD1 as D (6 bases). This CDR3 contains 16 residues. CDR1 is LNHNV, CDR2 YYDKDF, per germline (reference sequence). V lost 1 base and J 0 bases, leaving 10 bases between the germline ends. The CDR3 spells CATSRGRQVAKNIQYY. The CDR3 nucleotides read TGTGCCACCAGCAGAGGAAGACAGGTAGCCAAAAACATTCAGTACTAC.

This clonotype came up many times. The V call is TRBV6-1, the J call TRBJ1-2, with D maybe TRBD1 (6 bases). Trimming pared 5 bases from V and 8 bases from J, leaving 18 bases between. CDR1 and CDR2 (germline): MNHNS, SASEGT. CDR3 length: 14 residues. In DNA form, the CDR3 reads TGTGCCAGCAGTCCCCGGAGGGGGGCGCAAGGCTACACCTTC. Its protein product is CASSPRRGAQGYTF.

This clonotype has at least ten counts. The chain carries TRBV5-6 and TRBJ1-2; a possible D gene is TRBD1 (5 bases). The CDR3 totals 13 residues. Germline values: CDR1 SGHDT, CDR2 YYEEEE. The V gene lost 4 bases and the J gene lost 3 bases, with 10 bases spanning the gap. CDR3 in amino acids: CASSPGGDYGYTF. The CDR3 DNA is TGTGCCAGCAGCCCCGGAGGGGACTATGGCTACACCTTC.

This chain uses TRBV28 with TRBJ2-7, with 15 bases identical to TRBD2. J was trimmed by 1 base and V by 2 bases; bases with no gene match: 9. CDR1 and CDR2 from the germline V gene are MDHEN and SYDVKM. The CDR3 extends over 19 amino acids. CDR3 protein: CASSLRRGTSGRKSYEQYF. CDR3 DNA sequence: TGTGCCAGCAGTTTACGGCGGGGGACTAGCGGGAGGAAGTCCTACGAGCAGTACTTC.

This clonotype has just one count. V and J are TRBV20-1 and TRBJ2-1; no clear D gene. This CDR3 has 13 residues. Trimming pared 1 base from V and 6 bases from J, leaving 10 bases between. Germline-derived CDR1 and CDR2 are DFQATT and SNEGSKA (reference sequence). Here the CDR3 DNA reads TGCAGTGCTAGAGGGCCTAACCTCAATGAGCAGTTCTTC. This codes for CSARGPNLNEQFF.